Included here is one TCR beta chain sequence, with context. The source of the sample is a study of T cell responses to AZD1222 COVID-19 vaccine. The method was immunoSEQ multiplex PCR; TCRdb's version includes in-frame clones alone and lacks a portion of them. This table has 65,000 to 95,000 clones, 92% appearing once. The CDR3 extends over 17 amino acids. The trim removed 2 bases at V and 2 bases at J, leaving 7 bases unmatched. Germline-derived CDR1 and CDR2 are MNHEY and SVGEGT. V and J are TRBV6-2 or TRBV6-3 and TRBJ1-5, with TRBD1 matching 9 bases. The TCR was taken from an adult in good health. Source: peripheral blood, taken on day 0 of MenACWY control vaccination. In DNA form, the CDR3 reads TGTGCCAGCAGTTACATGGGACAGGGTTATGGCAATCAGCCCCAGCATTTT. Translation: CASSYMGQGYGNQPQHF.